This T cell receptor (beta chain) stems from a study of PD-1 blockade in classical Hodgkin lymphoma (dated by TCRdb to 2019 to 2021). With regard to the full study: Nivolumab dosing was 3 mg/kg intravenously every 2 weeks, continuing until either disease progression or unacceptable toxicity. The study used CyTOF and TCR beta sequencing to define a peripheral blood immune signature of response to PD-1 blockade in classical Hodgkin lymphoma.

General conclusions and limits of the study: Newly diagnosed patients were reported to have lower baseline TCR diversity than healthy donors, and relapsed/refractory patients were reported to have lower baseline TCR diversity still. A significant rise by C4D1 was seen in CD4+ but not CD8+ TCR diversity (p=0.0027 vs p=0.16), with the rise being most apparent in complete responders (p=0.02). Diversity was lower in patients who began nivolumab less than 1 year after ASCT, so these patients were left out of later analyses to avoid confounding by immune reconstitution. Only a single clinical trial cohort was studied, and what caused the repertoire differences, possibly disease activity or prior therapy, remained undefined. Trial patients achieving complete response had baseline diversity similar to newly diagnosed patients, whereas partial responders and progressors had significantly lower diversity.

The CDR3 measures 14 amino acids from cysteine to phenylalanine. CDR3 DNA only is kept here, 42 bases in frame from base 1. V and J are trimmed by 6 bases and 4 bases, and the gene matches miss 6 bases of the junction. The germline V gene yields MDHEN for CDR1 and SYDVKM for CDR2. As concerns this clone: What this receptor recognizes is not known. Per-base qualities were not stored, and no clone one base away is much larger.

The intended sense of this specimen's time point label: cycle 2 day 1 (C2D1) of nivolumab. All trial patients had relapsed after autologous stem cell transplantation, with cohorts A, B and C differing in prior brentuximab vedotin exposure. The trial cohort was composed of about 58 patients with relapsed/refractory classical Hodgkin lymphoma, for whom complete response, partial response or progressive disease was recorded as best overall response. In the multi-cohort phase II CheckMate 205 trial, trial patients received single-agent nivolumab. An independent review committee assessed best overall response by applying the 2007 International Working Group response criteria. Trial PBMCs were collected immediately before nivolumab initiation (C1D1) and during therapy at cycle 2 day 1 and cycle 4 day 1. Peripheral blood was collected in 8 mL Vacutainer Cell Preparation Tubes, from which PBMCs were isolated by centrifugation and then cryopreserved.

Genomic DNA was isolated using the Qiagen DNeasy kit from unsorted PBMCs as well as from negatively selected CD4+ and CD8+ fractions. TCR beta CDR3 regions were subjected to amplification by immunoSEQ multiplex PCR with primers that anneal to V and J segments. A synthetic immune receptor repertoire was used to minimize amplification bias, and any residual bias was removed computationally once sequencing was done. The paper's processing steps were these. Repertoire diversity was quantified as the Shannon entropy index using custom Python scripts. Unsorted, CD4+ and CD8+ repertoires were analyzed separately, except for combined analyses in which CD4+ and CD8+ sequences were merged in silico. Clonal expansion was defined as a frequency increase of at least 2-fold after treatment compared with C1D1, and clones undetected at baseline were assigned a pseudocount of 0.5. Singleton clones were defined as clones with 0 or 1 copy at C1D1, and non-singleton clones were defined as clones with 2 or more copies. Clones expanded in unsorted samples were assigned a CD4+, CD8+ or unknown annotation through matching of protein sequences in sorted samples from the same patient. Wilcoxon tests on paired samples were used to test changes in diversity from C1D1 to C4D1. Drawn from immuneACCESS, this table holds only the in-frame rearrangements with V and J called that TCRdb kept. Clones are partly lost; checked studies trace under half to an unresolved V gene and leave the rest unexplained. That table furnishes V, J and clone size, whereas the DNA furnished D and trimming. The sample table shows some 46,000 clones, and roughly 80% are seen once. The ten top clones hold around 22% of the sample.

Here the chain combines TRBV28 and TRBJ2-7; TRBD2 lines up with 10 middle nucleotides. The input for sequencing was peripheral blood mononuclear cells (PBMCs), taken before the second cycle of nivolumab. This sequence originates from a human donor with classical Hodgkin lymphoma. For the CDR3, the sequence is CASRLLAGSYEQYF. The DNA reads TGTGCCAGCAGGCTACTAGCGGGGTCGTACGAGCAGTACTTC.